Shown below are 10 T cell receptor beta chains from a single sample sequenced in a study of T cell responses to AZD1222 COVID-19 vaccine. TCRdb's table, derived via immunoSEQ multiplex PCR, lists solely in-frame clones and lacks some. The sample lists around 100,000 clones; less than 95% were seen once. The sample consisted of peripheral blood, taken on day 0 of AZD1222 vaccination. Receptors originate from an adult in good health.

This clone was picked up a small number of times. J is TRBJ1-2 and V is TRBV5-6; D uncertain. Germline V gene sequence: CDR1 SGHDT, CDR2 YYEEEE. The CDR3 contains 12 residues. Trimming pared 0 bases from V and 8 bases from J, leaving 8 bases between. In DNA form, the CDR3 reads TGTGCCAGCAGCTTGGGAACGGGGGGCTACACCTTC. Translated, it gives CASSLGTGGYTF.

This chain uses TRBV6-2 or TRBV6-3 with TRBJ2-2; TRBD1 might be the D (5 bases). Looked up from germline, CDR1 is MNHEY and CDR2 is SVGEGT. V lost 4 bases and J lost 1, with 7 bases in between. This CDR3 contains 14 residues. CDR3 sequence: CASSFGQNTGELFF. In DNA form, the CDR3 reads TGTGCCAGCAGTTTTGGACAGAACACCGGGGAGCTGTTTTTT.

This chain joins TRBV18 and TRBJ2-1; unclear D gene. The germline gives CDR1 KGHSH, CDR2 LQKENI. V was trimmed by 3 bases and J by 9 bases, leaving 6 bases between them. This CDR3 region has 11 residues. The DNA for the CDR3 is TGTGCCAGCTCACCTGCGGTTGAGCAGTTCTTC. Protein: CASSPAVEQFF. Based on the CDR3 plus reference TRBV18 and TRBJ2-1, the full variable domain is NAGVMQNPRHLVRRRGQEARLRCSPMKGHSHVYWYRQLPEEGLKFMVYLQKENIIDESGMPKERFSAEFPKEGPSILRIQQVVRGDSAAYFCASSPAVEQFFGPGTRLTVL.

The chain couples TRBV9 to TRBJ2-3; D possibly uses TRBD1 or TRBD2 (6 bases each). Germline V gene sequence: CDR1 SGDLS, CDR2 YYNGEE. This CDR3 contains 16 residues. V was shortened by 0 bases and J by 3 bases, with 14 bases between the two germline ends. CDR3 nucleotide sequence: TGTGCCAGCAGCGTAGCTATCGGGGGCGTTACAGATACGCAGTATTTT. This gives the protein CASSVAIGGVTDTQYF.

The chain couples TRBV11-1 to TRBJ1-1, with 9 bases that match TRBD1. V lost 5 bases to trimming and J lost 3 bases; unmatched junction nucleotides: 10. CDR1 is SGHAT and CDR2 is FQDESV in the germline V gene (reference sequence). CDR3 length equals 16 residues. Here the CDR3 reads CASSRDRGEVYTEAFF. CDR3 in DNA: TGTGCCAGCAGCAGAGACAGGGGGGAAGTGTACACTGAAGCTTTCTTT.

The chain carries TRBV9 and TRBJ2-1; 13 bases are a match to TRBD2. This CDR3 has 16 amino acids. V shed 3 bases, J shed 8 bases, and the junction held 8 bases outside the gene matches. Per the germline V gene, CDR1 is SGDLS and CDR2 is YYNGEE. The CDR3 DNA is TGTGCCAGCAGCGCCCAGACTAGCGGGGGGCGGGATGAGCAGTTCTTC. This translates into CASSAQTSGGRDEQFF.

The rearrangement joins TRBV27 to TRBJ1-2; a possible D gene is TRBD1 (5 bases). The germline CDR1 and CDR2 sequences are MNHEY and SMNVEV (reference sequence). V was clipped by 8 bases and J by 5 bases, with 18 bases between them. CDR3 length: 14 amino acids. The CDR3: CASRPGGKGYGYTF. In DNA form, the CDR3 reads TGTGCCAGCCGCCCCGGGGGTAAGGGGTATGGCTACACCTTC.

J is TRBJ2-7 and V is TRBV13; a weak D match, TRBD2 (7 bases). Germline V gene sequence: CDR1 PRHDT, CDR2 FYEKMQ (reference sequence). CDR3 length: 15 amino acids. Trimming cost V 2 bases and J 0 bases, with 11 bases left between them. Here the CDR3 DNA reads TGTGCCAGCAGCTTACGTCGGGGGGCCTCCTACGAGCAGTACTTC. It is translated as CASSLRRGASYEQYF.

J is TRBJ1-2 and V is TRBV29-1; the match to TRBD1 covers 9 bases. The V gene end was trimmed by 6 bases and the J gene end by 4 bases; junction bases not matched to a gene: 12. The CDR3 totals 15 residues. The germline V gene has CDR1 SQVTM and CDR2 ANQGSEA. For the CDR3, the DNA is TGCAGCGTCAGAACGTGGGGACAGGGTGTCTATGGCTACACCTTC. Its translation: CSVRTWGQGVYGYTF.

The chain employs TRBV9 and TRBJ1-1; D possibly corresponds to TRBD1 (5 bases). Germline V CDR1 and CDR2: SGDLS, YYNGEE. The CDR3 runs to 15 residues. V gave up 0 bases and J gave up 1 base, with 10 bases separating them. The CDR3 here is CASSVGGAPNTEAFF. DNA of the CDR3: TGTGCCAGCAGCGTAGGAGGGGCACCGAACACTGAAGCTTTCTTT.